A single sample gave rise to the 32 T cell receptor beta chains below, sequenced in a study of siplizumab effects on memory and regulatory T cells (dated by TCRdb to between 2018 and 2021). The library was made by the immunoSEQ multiplex PCR assay. This is the immuneACCESS table as TCRdb keeps it, with only in-frame sequences that have V and J called. A part of the clones is gone; compared with another copy, unresolved V genes explain less than half, and the rest is unexplained. In all, the sample holds more than 85,000 clones, and more than 85% of those were seen once. The top ten clones comprise roughly 2.7% of the sample. Sequenced input: CD4+ T cells sorted from blood. Source of these receptors: a human donor in good health. Some clones in this sample may be carry-over from other donors' samples.

The chain has TRBV2 and TRBJ2-7; 8 bases map to TRBD2. Germline V gene sequence: CDR1 SNHLY, CDR2 FYNNEI. V trimming: 4 bases; J trimming: 6 bases; junction bases outside the gene matches: 8. The CDR3 spans 14 residues. The CDR3 nucleotides are TGTGCCAGCAGTGTCGCCGGGAGGGTCGGCGAGCAGTACTTC. Its protein is CASSVAGRVGEQYF. Full variable domain (remainder filled in from reference TRBV2 and TRBJ2-7): EPEVTQTPSHQVTQMGQEVILRCVPISNHLYFYWYRQILGQKVEFLVSFYNNEISEKSEIFDDQFSVERPDGSNFTLKIRSTKLEDSAMYFCASSVAGRVGEQYFGPGTRLTVT.

The chain employs TRBV19 and TRBJ2-1; 7 bases are shared with TRBD1. The CDR3 spans 12 residues. Germline V lookup: CDR1 LNHDA, CDR2 SQIVND (reference sequence). Germline trimming cut 5 bases from V and 8 bases from J; bases unmatched to any gene: 3. DNA of the CDR3: TGTGCCAGTAGTCCACAGGGGTATGAGCAGTTCTTC. Its protein product is CASSPQGYEQFF.

For the CDR3, the DNA is TGTGCCAGCAGTGAATATAGTGGCTACGAGCAGTACTTC. This gives the protein CASSEYSGYEQYF. V and J are TRBV6-1 and TRBJ2-7; D is ambiguous. The V gene's germline CDR1 is MNHNS and CDR2 SASEGT. This CDR3 is built from 13 residues. Trimming stripped 2 bases from V and 3 bases from J, with 8 bases between.

The rearrangement links TRBV5-1 to TRBJ2-3; TRBD2 matches at 7 bases. The CDR3 covers 16 residues. Trimming removed 1 base from V and 6 bases from J; junction bases left unmatched: 11. Germline assignment: CDR1 SGHRS and CDR2 YFSETQ. The CDR3 sequence is CASSLRLAASTDTQYF. The CDR3 nucleotides are TGCGCCAGCAGCTTGAGGCTAGCGGCATCCACGGATACGCAGTATTTT.

This rearrangement joins TRBV2 to TRBJ2-3, with D possibly being TRBD2 (6 bases). V was trimmed by 5 bases and J by 0 bases, leaving 15 bases between them. Germline V CDR1 and CDR2: SNHLY, FYNNEI. The CDR3 consists of 16 residues. CDR3 DNA: TGTGCCAGCAGTCTCACCCTGGCGGGGAGCACAGATACGCAGTATTTT. This translates into CASSLTLAGSTDTQYF.

The V gene is TRBV11-1, the J gene TRBJ2-5; D remains ambiguous. Trimming took 8 bases from V and 5 from J, leaving 9 bases between them. The CDR3 is 11 amino acids. Germline V lookup: CDR1 SGHAT, CDR2 FQDESV (reference sequence). CDR3 loop: CASSLEETQYF. The CDR3 region has the DNA TGTGCCAGCTCCCTCGAGGAGACCCAGTACTTC. Supplemented by reference TRBV11-1 and TRBJ2-5, the full variable domain reads EAEVAQSPRYKITEKSQAVAFWCDPISGHATLYWYRQILGQGPELLVQFQDESVVDDSQLPKDRFSAERLKGVDSTLKIQPAELGDSAMYLCASSLEETQYFGPGTRLLVL.

This chain connects TRBV19 to TRBJ1-5; D gene uncertain. With 5 bases removed from V and 4 bases from J, the gap between germline ends came to 15 bases. The CDR3 is 15 amino acids. Germline values: CDR1 LNHDA, CDR2 SQIVND (reference sequence). For the CDR3, the DNA is TGTGCCAGTAGTCCCCCCCGGGGTCTAAATCAGCCCCAGCATTTT. Translated, it gives CASSPPRGLNQPQHF.

V gene TRBV18 combines with J gene TRBJ1-3, with 7 positions matching TRBD1. From germline, CDR1 is KGHSH and CDR2 LQKENI. V lost 0 bases and J lost 4; bases outside the gene matches: 6. The CDR3 is made up of 16 amino acids. The chain's CDR3 is CASSPPSGGPGNTIYF. Here the CDR3 DNA reads TGTGCCAGCTCACCACCGTCAGGGGGACCCGGAAACACCATATATTTT.

V usage is TRBV5-1 and J usage is TRBJ2-5; D call uncertain. Trimming cost V 5 bases and J 5 bases, with 16 bases left between them. Germline CDR1 and CDR2: SGHRS and YFSETQ. The CDR3 loop spans 14 amino acids. The CDR3 nucleotides are TGCGCCAGCAGAACTTCCGTCACAGATGAGACCCAGTACTTC. Its translation is CASRTSVTDETQYF.

J is TRBJ1-1 and V is TRBV25-1; TRBD1 is a possible D gene (5 bases). V lost 3 bases to trimming and J lost 3 bases, with 11 bases between them. This CDR3 spans 14 amino acids. In germline, CDR1 is MGHDK, CDR2 SYGVNS. In nucleotides, the CDR3 is TGTGCCAGCAGTGACCCAGGGTGGGACACTGAAGCTTTCTTT. This gives the protein CASSDPGWDTEAFF.

The rearrangement joins TRBV28 to TRBJ1-2; D gene ambiguous. V was shortened by 6 bases and J by 6 bases, with 17 bases between the two germline ends. The CDR3 loop spans 14 amino acids. From germline, CDR1 is MDHEN and CDR2 SYDVKM. The CDR3 reads CASRNQVILDGYTF. CDR3 in DNA: TGTGCCAGCAGGAATCAAGTAATCCTAGATGGCTACACCTTC.

The table lists this clone with a count of one. V usage is TRBV5-1 and J usage is TRBJ2-7; D gene unclear. The germline CDR1 and CDR2 sequences are SGHRS and YFSETQ. Trimming stripped 1 base from V and 0 bases from J, with 8 bases between. The CDR3 runs to 14 residues. CDR3 sequence (DNA): TGCGCCAGCAGCTTGTTCGCCAGCTCCTACGAGCAGTACTTC. It translates to CASSLFASSYEQYF. Combining the CDR3 with reference TRBV5-1 and TRBJ2-7 gives the whole variable domain KAGVTQTPRYLIKTRGQQVTLSCSPISGHRSVSWYQQTPGQGLQFLFEYFSETQRNKGNFPGRFSGRQFSNSRSEMNVSTLELGDSALYLCASSLFASSYEQYFGPGTRLTVT.

The V gene is TRBV27, the J gene TRBJ1-5; D is undetermined. CDR3 length equals 15 residues. Germline V gene sequence: CDR1 MNHEY, CDR2 SMNVEV (reference sequence). Trimming removed 5 bases at V and 9 bases at J, with 20 bases between. DNA of the CDR3: TGTGCCAGCAGTCTCACCCCGGGAGCCGTCGTGCCCCAGCATTTT. It encodes CASSLTPGAVVPQHF.

The rearrangement uses TRBV9 and TRBJ2-5; 9 nucleotides line up with TRBD1. CDR1 and CDR2 (germline): SGDLS, YYNGEE. CDR3 length: 14 amino acids. V shed 4 bases, J shed 2 bases, and the junction held 3 bases outside the gene matches. CDR3 bases: TGTGCCAGCAGCTTGGACAGGGGACAAGAGACCCAGTACTTC. Translating it yields CASSLDRGQETQYF.

The chain combines TRBV7-2 with TRBJ2-1, with a possible D match to TRBD1 (6 bases). The CDR3 has 15 amino acids. Germline CDR1 is SGHTA and CDR2 is FQGNSA. The V end was cut by 4 bases, the J end by 6 bases, with 16 bases between. CDR3 nucleotide sequence: TGTGCCAGCAGCTCGTTCGAGGGCAGGGGCAATGAGCAGTTCTTC. Amino acids: CASSSFEGRGNEQFF.

This clone was picked up a small number of times. V and J are TRBV9 and TRBJ1-1, with 9 bases identical to TRBD1. The CDR3 length is 15 residues. V gave up 5 bases and J gave up 1 base; unmatched junction bases: 6. The germline V gene encodes CDR1 SGDLS and CDR2 YYNGEE. CDR3 DNA: TGTGCCAGCAGTGACGACAGGGGGGCGAACACTGAAGCTTTCTTT. Translating gives CASSDDRGANTEAFF.

The chain has TRBV29-1 and TRBJ1-1; D unclear. V was clipped by 4 bases and J by 0 bases, with 9 bases between them. This CDR3 comprises 13 residues. CDR1 is SQVTM, CDR2 ANQGSEA, per germline. This chain's CDR3 is CSVAKEMNTEAFF. In nucleotides, the CDR3 is TGCAGCGTTGCAAAGGAAATGAACACTGAAGCTTTCTTT. Combining the CDR3 with reference TRBV29-1 and TRBJ1-1 gives the whole variable domain SAVISQKPSRDICQRGTSLTIQCQVDSQVTMMFWYRQQPGQSLTLIATANQGSEATYESGFVIDKFPISRPNLTFSTLTVSNMSPEDSSIYLCSVAKEMNTEAFFGQGTRLTVV.

The chain joins TRBV19 to TRBJ1-3, with D unclear. There are 19 residues in the CDR3. V lost 4 bases to trimming and J lost 0 bases, with 22 bases between them. The V gene's germline CDR1 is LNHDA and CDR2 SQIVND (reference sequence). The CDR3 protein is CASSRGQITSHSSGNTIYF. DNA of the CDR3: TGTGCCAGTAGTAGAGGCCAGATAACCTCTCACAGCTCTGGAAACACCATATATTTT.

The gene calls are TRBV5-1 and TRBJ2-5; possible D gene TRBD2, 5 bases. The CDR3 contains 15 residues. Germline V CDR1 and CDR2: SGHRS, YFSETQ. V was pared by 4 bases and J by 2 bases, with 15 bases between. CDR3 sequence: CASSTTTSLQETQYF. The CDR3 region has the DNA TGCGCCAGCAGCACGACTACATCACTACAAGAGACCCAGTACTTC. The whole variable domain, remainder taken from reference TRBV5-1 and TRBJ2-5, is KAGVTQTPRYLIKTRGQQVTLSCSPISGHRSVSWYQQTPGQGLQFLFEYFSETQRNKGNFPGRFSGRQFSNSRSEMNVSTLELGDSALYLCASSTTTSLQETQYFGPGTRLLVL.

The rearrangement joins TRBV7-8 to TRBJ1-3, with TRBD1 matching over 9 bases. The V gene end was trimmed by 2 bases and the J gene end by 2 bases; junction bases not matched to a gene: 1. Germline-derived CDR1 and CDR2 are SGHVS and FQNEAQ. This CDR3 comprises 15 residues. In nucleotides, the CDR3 is TGTGCCAGCAGCTTAAGGACAGGGGCTGGAAACACCATATATTTT. Protein sequence: CASSLRTGAGNTIYF. The variable domain in full, completed from reference TRBV7-8 and TRBJ1-3, reads GAGVSQSPRYKVAKRGQDVALRCDPISGHVSLFWYQQALGQGPEFLTYFQNEAQLDKSGLPSDRFFAERPEGSVSTLKIQRTQQEDSAVYLCASSLRTGAGNTIYFGEGSWLTVV.

The V and J genes are TRBV2 and TRBJ1-5; the D gene is possibly TRBD1 (5 bases). Germline V CDR1 and CDR2: SNHLY, FYNNEI. The CDR3 totals 15 residues. The V gene lost 6 bases and the J gene lost 4 bases, with 16 bases spanning the gap. The CDR3 sequence: CASRPPGRQNQPQHF. The CDR3 region has the DNA TGTGCCAGCAGGCCCCCGGGACGGCAAAATCAGCCCCAGCATTTT.

V usage is TRBV27 and J usage is TRBJ1-5; D is perhaps TRBD1 (5 bases). The germline V gene encodes CDR1 MNHEY and CDR2 SMNVEV (reference sequence). Trimming shortened V by 6 bases and J by 7 bases, and 16 bases separated the two germline ends. The CDR3 is made up of 14 amino acids. As DNA, the CDR3 is TGTGCCAGCAGAGGGGCCGGGGGGTACCAGCCCCAGCATTTT. This codes for CASRGAGGYQPQHF.

The chain uses TRBV10-1 and TRBJ1-1; 11 nucleotides line up with TRBD1. Germline V gives CDR1 WNHNN, CDR2 SYGVQD (reference sequence). V lost 6 bases, J lost 5 bases, and 8 bases stayed unmatched. This CDR3 comprises 15 residues. The CDR3 loop reads CASSGQGASGTEAFF. The CDR3 bases are TGCGCCAGCAGCGGACAGGGGGCATCTGGTACTGAAGCTTTCTTT.

The chain couples TRBV30 to TRBJ2-5; D tentatively reads TRBD1 or TRBD2 (5 bases each). The CDR3 runs 12 residues. The germline V gene has CDR1 GTSNPN and CDR2 SVGIG (reference sequence). The germline V and J ends were trimmed by 2 bases and 7 bases, with 11 bases remaining between them. The CDR3 DNA follows: TGTGCCTGGAGTCTGGGACCAGGGACCCAGTACTTC. Encoded protein: CAWSLGPGTQYF. The full variable domain, its missing parts supplied by reference TRBV30 and TRBJ2-5, is SQTIHQWPATLVQPVGSPLSLECTVEGTSNPNLYWYRQAAGRGLQLLFYSVGIGQISSEVPQNLSASRPQDRQFILSSKKLLLSDSGFYLCAWSLGPGTQYFGPGTRLLVL.

V usage is TRBV6-6 and J usage is TRBJ2-1; 8 nucleotides align to TRBD1. CDR3 length equals 14 residues. V lost 4 bases, J lost 9 bases, and 8 bases stayed unmatched. CDR1 MNHNY and CDR2 SVGAGI come from the germline V gene (reference sequence). CDR3 in DNA: TGTGCCAGCAGTTCTCCAACAGGGGGTGGTGAGCAGTTCTTC. Amino acid sequence: CASSSPTGGGEQFF.

V is TRBV7-8 and J is TRBJ1-5; D gene ambiguous. Trimming left V 5 bases short and J 5 bases short, with 13 bases between. The CDR3 runs to 14 residues. Germline-derived CDR1 and CDR2 are SGHVS and FQNEAQ. The CDR3 loop is CASSPTLNDQPQHF. The DNA of the CDR3 is TGTGCCAGCAGCCCCACGCTTAACGATCAGCCCCAGCATTTT.

The rearrangement links TRBV28 to TRBJ1-1; D ambiguous. V shed 5 bases and J shed 0 bases, with 13 bases lying between them. The germline CDR1 and CDR2 sequences are MDHEN and SYDVKM. This CDR3 is built from 15 residues. Written as DNA, the CDR3 is TGTGCCAGCAGTCCGTGGACCCTTGTGAACACTGAAGCTTTCTTT. Amino acids: CASSPWTLVNTEAFF.

The V gene is TRBV30, the J gene TRBJ1-5; D is undetermined. The germline V gene encodes CDR1 GTSNPN and CDR2 SVGIG (reference sequence). Trimming removed 0 bases at V and 4 bases at J, with 16 bases between. This CDR3 comprises 16 residues. The CDR3 nucleotides read TGTGCCTGGAGTGTAGGTGGCAGCGGCTGGAATCAGCCCCAGCATTTT. It encodes CAWSVGGSGWNQPQHF.

The chain uses TRBV14 and TRBJ2-7; either TRBD1 or TRBD2 may fit D (5 bases each). The CDR3 is made up of 13 amino acids. CDR1 and CDR2 from the germline V gene are SGHDN and FVKESK. V dropped 6 bases and J dropped 2 bases, with 11 bases sitting between them. CDR3 loop: CASSVPGPYEQYF. As DNA, the CDR3 is TGTGCCAGCAGTGTGCCGGGACCCTACGAGCAGTACTTC.

The chain uses TRBV19 and TRBJ2-5; D is undetermined. This CDR3 comprises 14 residues. Looked up from germline, CDR1 is LNHDA and CDR2 is SQIVND (reference sequence). V lost 2 bases and J lost 3, with 10 bases in between. CDR3 in amino acids: CASSITGAKETQYF. CDR3 DNA sequence: TGTGCCAGTAGTATAACGGGCGCAAAAGAGACCCAGTACTTC.

The genes are TRBV5-1 and TRBJ1-1, with TRBD1 identical over 9 bases. This CDR3 has 16 residues. V was pared by 4 bases and J by 4 bases, with 11 bases of the junction left unmatched. Germline CDR1 and CDR2: SGHRS and YFSETQ. CDR3 DNA: TGCGCCAGCAGCACGAATCTACAGGGGGCTGGCACTGAAGCTTTCTTT. Translation gives CASSTNLQGAGTEAFF.

The gene calls are TRBV7-8 and TRBJ2-7; a possible D gene is TRBD2 (7 bases). CDR1 is SGHVS, CDR2 FQNEAQ, per germline. Trimming shortened V by 1 base and J by 2 bases, and 15 bases separated the two germline ends. The CDR3 loop spans 16 amino acids. The CDR3 DNA follows: TGTGCCAGCAGCTTAGAGGGACGGGGGGCGACCTACGAGCAGTACTTC. Amino acids: CASSLEGRGATYEQYF.